The clone carrying this TCR beta chain was found a few times. Its cognate antigen is unknown. This specimen comes from a study of cytomegalovirus exposure and HLA in healthy donors. The wider study: Previous work identified around 120 million unique TCR beta sequences from roughly 170 million T cells. When fewer than 400 donors were genotyped, around 77% of them were found to fall in the Caucasian-associated ancestry cluster. Overall study results and limits: Donor immune exposure was known only as CMV serostatus.

PCR employed 60 Vbeta and 13 Jbeta primers. TCRdb's table, derived via immunoSEQ multiplex PCR, lists solely in-frame clones and lacks some. Of some 150,000 clones listed, 75% are singletons. This receptor was identified in a man under 40 in good health and CMV-seronegative. The source material was PBMCs.

The CDR3, as DNA: TGTGCCAGCAGCAAAAGCCCAGGGGCAGAAGATGGCTACACCTTC. Translated: CASSKSPGAEDGYTF. The chain is built from TRBV21-1 and TRBJ1-2; whether TRBD1, the table's D call, matches the DNA was not checked. TRBV21-1 is listed as a pseudogene. The CDR3 totals 15 residues.